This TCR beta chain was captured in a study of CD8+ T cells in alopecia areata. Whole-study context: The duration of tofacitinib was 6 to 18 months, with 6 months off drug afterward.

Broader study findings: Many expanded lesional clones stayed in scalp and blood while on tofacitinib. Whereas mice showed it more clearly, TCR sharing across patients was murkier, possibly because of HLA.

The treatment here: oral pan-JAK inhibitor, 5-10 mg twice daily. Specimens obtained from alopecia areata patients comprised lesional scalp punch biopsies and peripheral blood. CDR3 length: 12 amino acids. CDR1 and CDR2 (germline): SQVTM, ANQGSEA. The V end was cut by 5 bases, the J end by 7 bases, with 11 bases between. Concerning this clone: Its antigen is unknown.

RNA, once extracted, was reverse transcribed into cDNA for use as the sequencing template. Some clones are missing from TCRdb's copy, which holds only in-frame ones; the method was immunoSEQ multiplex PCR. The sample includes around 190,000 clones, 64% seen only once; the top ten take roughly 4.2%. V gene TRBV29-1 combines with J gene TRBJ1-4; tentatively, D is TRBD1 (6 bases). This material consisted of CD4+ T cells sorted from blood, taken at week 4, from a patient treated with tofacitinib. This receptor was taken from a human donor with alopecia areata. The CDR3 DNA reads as TGCAGCGTTCTGGGGGGCCCTGAAAAACTGTTTTTT. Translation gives CSVLGGPEKLFF.